This TCR beta chain is drawn from a study of blood T cell repertoires in COVID-19. Turning to the study itself: COVID-19 samples, acute and convalescent, were from the United States, Italy and Spain. Sources were T cells, B-cell-depleted T cells, or PBMCs; the material itself was cDNA or gDNA.

At least ten counts were recorded for this clone. Distinct nucleotide sequences in the sample also encode this CDR3. Germline V gene lookup returns CDR1 LNHDA and CDR2 SQIVND (reference sequence). The CDR3 spans 13 residues. V was shortened by 11 bases and J by 10 bases, with 23 bases between the two germline ends. Here immunoSEQ multiplex PCR was the method, and the copy in TCRdb shows in-frame clones only, minus some. Among about 50,000 clones listed, about 76% were seen once. The sample was peripheral blood. The clonotype was recovered from a man aged 50 to 59 with active or convalescent COVID-19. J is TRBJ1-1 and V is TRBV19, with D perhaps TRBD1 (6 bases). The CDR3 loop reads CARHGGEGGGAFF. The CDR3 bases are TGTGCCCGCCATGGGGGGGAGGGGGGGGGAGCTTTCTTT.